The 27 T cell receptor beta chains below were found in one sample sequenced in a study of T cells after yellow fever vaccination. A single record per CDR3 protein comes from TCRdb applying MiXCR to the 5' RACE reads. Here the sample spans about 330,000 distinct CDR3 sequences, roughly 8% being singletons. Sequenced material: PBMCs, taken roughly 45 days after the first yellow fever vaccination. The receptor source for this set is a young man who received the YFV17D yellow fever vaccine.

This chain joins TRBV18 and TRBJ2-5; tentative D call: TRBD2 (7 bases). V lost 0 bases, J lost 4 bases, and 15 bases lay in between. The CDR3 is 16 amino acids. Looked up from germline, CDR1 is KGHSH and CDR2 is LQKENI. CDR3 sequence (DNA): TGTGCCAGCTCACCACCTTCCGGGGGGCCGAGAGAGACCCAGTACTTC. Translating it yields CASSPPSGGPRETQYF.

The sample holds many counts of this clonotype. The rearrangement joins TRBV5-1 to TRBJ2-1; no reliable D call. CDR1 SGHRS and CDR2 YFSETQ come from the germline V gene. The CDR3 is 14 residues long. V was shortened by 6 bases and J by 2 bases, with 12 bases between the two germline ends. In DNA form, the CDR3 reads TGCGCCAGCACCTCCCGGCTTCCCTACAATGAGCAGTTCTTC. Protein: CASTSRLPYNEQFF.

This clonotype has only a few counts. The chain links TRBV6-1 to TRBJ1-6, with D maybe TRBD1 (6 bases). Germline V gene lookup returns CDR1 MNHNS and CDR2 SASEGT. V was trimmed by 5 bases and J by 7 bases, leaving 15 bases between them. CDR3 length equals 15 residues. The CDR3 loop is CASSHQGIGNSPLHF. CDR3 bases: TGTGCCAGCAGTCATCAGGGGATTGGCAATTCACCCCTCCACTTT.

This clonotype was seen more than once but under ten times. This rearrangement joins TRBV6-1 to TRBJ2-7; D is unresolved. Trimming removed 6 bases from V and 6 bases from J, with 12 bases in between. The CDR3 contains 12 residues. CDR1 is MNHNS and CDR2 is SASEGT in the germline V gene. This chain's CDR3 is CASSLPLVEQYF. The CDR3 DNA sequence: TGTGCCAGCAGCCTACCCTTAGTCGAGCAGTACTTC.

The chain combines TRBV29-1 with TRBJ2-3, with 8 bases that match TRBD1. Germline V gives CDR1 SQVTM, CDR2 ANQGSEA. The trim removed 4 bases at V and 3 bases at J, leaving 12 bases unmatched. The length of the CDR3 is 16 residues. The CDR3 spells CSVAGARTGSTDTQYF. CDR3 nucleotide sequence: TGCAGCGTTGCGGGCGCCCGGACAGGGTCAACAGATACGCAGTATTTT.

This clonotype was counted at least ten times. The V and J genes are TRBV18 and TRBJ2-7, with TRBD1 matching over 7 bases. Germline values: CDR1 KGHSH, CDR2 LQKENI. V gave up 4 bases and J gave up 3 bases; unmatched junction bases: 3. The CDR3 consists of 13 residues. CDR3 sequence: CASSQGQDYEQYF. Written as DNA, the CDR3 is TGTGCCAGCTCACAAGGACAGGACTACGAGCAGTACTTC.

The rearrangement uses TRBV4-1 and TRBJ2-2; tentatively, D is TRBD1 (7 bases). CDR3 length: 16 residues. Germline V lookup: CDR1 MGHRA, CDR2 YSYEKL. The V and J ends lost 4 bases and 0 bases respectively, with 12 bases between them. The CDR3 loop reads CASSRGTAANTGELFF. The CDR3 nucleotides are TGCGCCAGCAGCCGCGGGACAGCGGCGAACACCGGGGAGCTGTTTTTT.

This clonotype showed up just a few times. V and J are TRBV18 and TRBJ2-5; 7 nucleotides line up with TRBD1. This CDR3 comprises 14 residues. Germline assignment: CDR1 KGHSH and CDR2 LQKENI. Germline trimming cut 3 bases from V and 2 bases from J; bases unmatched to any gene: 3. The CDR3 region has the DNA TGTGCCAGCTCACCCCCGACAGGGCAAGAGACCCAGTACTTC. The encoded protein is CASSPPTGQETQYF. Combining the CDR3 with reference TRBV18 and TRBJ2-5 gives the whole variable domain NAGVMQNPRHLVRRRGQEARLRCSPMKGHSHVYWYRQLPEEGLKFMVYLQKENIIDESGMPKERFSAEFPKEGPSILRIQQVVRGDSAAYFCASSPPTGQETQYFGPGTRLLVL.

This clonotype was detected only a few times. The chain carries TRBV11-2 and TRBJ2-7, with TRBD1 matching 8 bases. J gave up 6 bases and V 5 bases, and 6 bases lay outside the gene matches. The CDR3 is made up of 13 amino acids. Germline values: CDR1 SGHAT, CDR2 FQNNGV. The CDR3 nucleotides are TGTGCCAGCAGCACCTCGACAGGGGCCGAGCAGTACGTC. As protein: CASSTSTGAEQYV.

This clonotype has at least ten counts. CDR3 in amino acids: CASSFQYNEQFF. DNA for the CDR3: TGCGCCAGCAGCTTCCAGTACAATGAGCAGTTCTTC. The chain combines TRBV5-1 with TRBJ2-1; D call uncertain. Germline V gene sequence: CDR1 SGHRS, CDR2 YFSETQ. The length of the CDR3 is 12 residues. Trimming left V 2 bases short and J 4 bases short, with 4 bases between.

The chain carries TRBV7-9 and TRBJ2-7, with a weak D call TRBD2 (6 bases). This CDR3 has 12 amino acids. Trimming shortened V by 4 bases and J by 4 bases, and 8 bases separated the two germline ends. The V gene's germline CDR1 is SEHNR and CDR2 FQNEAQ (reference sequence). The CDR3 reads CASSSGLYEQYV. CDR3 bases: TGTGCCAGCAGCTCGGGACTGTACGAGCAGTACGTC.

There are a few counts of this clonotype. Here the CDR3 DNA reads TGTGCCAGCAGCTTAATGGGACAGGTCTATGGCTACACCTTC. Its protein is CASSLMGQVYGYTF. The chain combines TRBV7-6 with TRBJ1-2; 8 nucleotides match TRBD1. V was clipped by 2 bases and J by 4 bases; unmatched bases: 3. CDR1 and CDR2 (germline): SGHVS, FNYEAQ. The CDR3 consists of 14 residues.

The gene calls are TRBV3-1 and TRBJ1-5; D unresolved. The length of the CDR3 is 18 residues. Germline V gives CDR1 LGHDT, CDR2 YNNKEL (reference sequence). Trimming removed 3 bases from V and 0 bases from J, with 18 bases in between. Here the CDR3 DNA reads TGTGCCAGCAGCCAGGGCAGGACGAGTAGATATAGCAATCAGCCCCAGCATTTT. It translates to CASSQGRTSRYSNQPQHF.

CDR3 coding DNA: TGCGCCAGCAGTCCTCCGGGAGCTGCAAATGAGCAGTTCTTC. Translation: CASSPPGAANEQFF. V gene TRBV5-1 combines with J gene TRBJ2-1; a possible D gene is TRBD2 (6 bases). Germline lookup yields CDR1 SGHRS and CDR2 YFSETQ. The germline V and J ends were trimmed by 5 bases and 7 bases, with 16 bases remaining between them. The CDR3 runs to 14 residues.

This clonotype appeared a few times. The chain combines TRBV6-1 with TRBJ2-7; D is uncertain. The V end lost 0 bases, the J end lost 0 bases, and 9 bases lay between the germline ends. Germline V CDR1 and CDR2: MNHNS, SASEGT. The CDR3 covers 15 residues. The CDR3 loop reads CASSEAPALSYEQYF. The CDR3 region has the DNA TGTGCCAGCAGTGAAGCTCCAGCCCTCTCCTACGAGCAGTACTTC.

This clonotype has ten or more counts. The rearrangement links TRBV5-1 to TRBJ2-3; 7 nucleotides agree with TRBD2. Trimming cost V 7 bases and J 3 bases; bases outside gene matches: 5. Germline V gives CDR1 SGHRS, CDR2 YFSETQ. The CDR3 runs to 13 residues. The CDR3 is CASGTTRTDTQYF. In DNA form, the CDR3 reads TGCGCCAGCGGGACTACTAGGACAGATACGCAGTATTTT.

This clonotype was counted many times. The rearrangement uses TRBV14 and TRBJ2-7, with D perhaps being TRBD1 or TRBD2 (5 bases each). The CDR3 runs to 12 residues. Trimming left V 5 bases short and J 6 bases short, with 11 bases between. CDR1 and CDR2 from the germline V gene are SGHDN and FVKESK. The CDR3 loop is CASSLAGGEQYV. In nucleotides, the CDR3 is TGTGCCAGCAGCTTGGCTGGGGGCGAGCAGTACGTC.

This clonotype has a handful of counts. V gene TRBV12-3 or TRBV12-4 combines with J gene TRBJ1-6; D is ambiguous. The CDR3 covers 16 residues. The V end was cut by 3 bases, the J end by 7 bases, with 16 bases between. CDR3 sequence (DNA): TGTGCCAGCAGTTTCCGACCGACAACCGCAAATTCACCCCTCCACTTT. Protein product: CASSFRPTTANSPLHF.

The V gene is TRBV21-1, the J gene TRBJ1-1; the table calls TRBD1, which could not be checked here. TRBV21-1 is annotated as a pseudogene. The CDR3 has 16 residues. CDR3 sequence (DNA): TGTGCCAGCAGCTCGACTCAACAGGACAAGAACACTGAAGCTTTCTTT. Protein sequence: CASSSTQQDKNTEAFF.

This chain links TRBV7-2 with TRBJ2-1; 9 positions match TRBD1. The CDR3 runs 16 residues. Looked up from germline, CDR1 is SGHTA and CDR2 is FQGNSA. V lost 4 bases to trimming and J lost 6 bases; unmatched junction nucleotides: 10. CDR3 nucleotides: TGTGCCAGCAGCTCACAGGGGGCAGTTGTAGGCAATGAGCAGTTCTTC. Amino acid sequence: CASSSQGAVVGNEQFF.

A few counts support this clonotype. The gene calls are TRBV20-1 and TRBJ2-5, with D possibly being TRBD1 (5 bases). The CDR3 contains 13 residues. Trimming pared 6 bases from V and 2 bases from J, leaving 13 bases between. Germline V gene data show CDR1 as DFQATT and CDR2 as SNEGSKA (reference sequence). CDR3: CSARQGPQETQYF. The CDR3 DNA is TGCAGTGCGCGGCAGGGTCCACAAGAGACCCAGTACTTC.

J is TRBJ2-5 and V is TRBV20-1; 11 nucleotides align to TRBD1. The CDR3 has 13 residues. Germline V gives CDR1 DFQATT, CDR2 SNEGSKA (reference sequence). The chain's CDR3 is CSGQGAGGETQYF. The CDR3 nucleotides are TGCAGCGGACAGGGGGCGGGCGGAGAGACCCAGTACTTC.

J is TRBJ1-4 and V is TRBV7-2; D gene uncertain. The CDR3 is 15 residues long. Trimming removed 4 bases at V and 4 bases at J, with 13 bases between. CDR1 and CDR2 (germline): SGHTA, FQGNSA. The CDR3: CASSWAGVVNEKLFF. The CDR3 DNA follows: TGTGCCAGCAGCTGGGCCGGCGTTGTTAATGAAAAACTGTTTTTT.

CDR3 in DNA: TGTGCCAGCAGCCAAGGTATTGCAGGGGGCTCCTATAATTCACCCCTCCACTTT. Amino acid sequence: CASSQGIAGGSYNSPLHF. The chain recombines TRBV14 with TRBJ1-6, with 7 bases that match TRBD1. There are 18 residues in the CDR3. Germline CDR1 reads SGHDN; CDR2 reads FVKESK. The V and J ends lost 1 base and 0 bases, in that order; junction bases with no gene match: 6. The complete variable domain, with remaining parts taken from reference TRBV14 and TRBJ1-6, reads EAGVTQFPSHSVIEKGQTVTLRCDPISGHDNLYWYRRVMGKEIKFLLHFVKESKQDESGMPNNRFLAERTGGTYSTLKVQPAELEDSGVYFCASSQGIAGGSYNSPLHFGNGTRLTVT.

This clonotype appeared a few times. The chain's CDR3 is CASSPGQRKNTEAFF. The CDR3, as DNA: TGTGCCAGCAGCCCGGGACAGCGGAAAAACACTGAAGCTTTCTTT. V usage is TRBV5-4 and J usage is TRBJ1-1; 7 nucleotides line up with TRBD1. V gave up 4 bases and J gave up 2 bases; unmatched junction bases: 8. There are 15 residues in the CDR3. Germline lookup yields CDR1 SGHNT and CDR2 YYREEE (reference sequence).

The V call is TRBV5-1, the J call TRBJ2-3; D is unclear. The germline CDR1 and CDR2 sequences are SGHRS and YFSETQ. This CDR3 spans 13 amino acids. Trimming pared 0 bases from V and 4 bases from J, leaving 6 bases between. The CDR3 sequence is CASSLVIADTQYF. For the CDR3, the DNA is TGCGCCAGCAGCTTGGTAATCGCAGATACGCAGTATTTT.

This clonotype occurred a few times. The V and J genes are TRBV9 and TRBJ1-1; 7 nucleotides agree with TRBD1. Trimming at V came to 0 bases and at J to 6 bases, leaving 5 bases not matched to a gene. The germline V gene has CDR1 SGDLS and CDR2 YYNGEE. The CDR3 totals 14 residues. In nucleotides, the CDR3 is TGTGCCAGCAGCGTAGCTAGTCAGGGGGCTGAAGCTTTCTTT. Residues: CASSVASQGAEAFF. The whole variable domain, remainder taken from reference TRBV9 and TRBJ1-1, is DSGVTQTPKHLITATGQRVTLRCSPRSGDLSVYWYQQSLDQGLQFLIQYYNGEERAKGNILERFSAQQFPDLHSELNLSSLELGDSALYFCASSVASQGAEAFFGQGTRLTVV.